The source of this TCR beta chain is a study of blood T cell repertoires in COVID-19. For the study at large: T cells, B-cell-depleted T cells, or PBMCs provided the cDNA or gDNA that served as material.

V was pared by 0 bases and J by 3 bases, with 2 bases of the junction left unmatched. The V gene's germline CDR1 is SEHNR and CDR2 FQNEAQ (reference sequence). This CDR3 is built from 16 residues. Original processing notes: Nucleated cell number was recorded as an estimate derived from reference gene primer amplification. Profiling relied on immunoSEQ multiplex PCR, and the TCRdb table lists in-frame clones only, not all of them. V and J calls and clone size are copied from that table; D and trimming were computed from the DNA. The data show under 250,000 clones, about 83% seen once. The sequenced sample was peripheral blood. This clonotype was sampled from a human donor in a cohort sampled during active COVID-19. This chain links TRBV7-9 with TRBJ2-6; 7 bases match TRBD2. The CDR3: CASSLAGGFGANVLTF. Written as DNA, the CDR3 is TGTGCCAGCAGCTTAGCCGGGGGGTTTGGGGCCAACGTCCTGACTTTC.